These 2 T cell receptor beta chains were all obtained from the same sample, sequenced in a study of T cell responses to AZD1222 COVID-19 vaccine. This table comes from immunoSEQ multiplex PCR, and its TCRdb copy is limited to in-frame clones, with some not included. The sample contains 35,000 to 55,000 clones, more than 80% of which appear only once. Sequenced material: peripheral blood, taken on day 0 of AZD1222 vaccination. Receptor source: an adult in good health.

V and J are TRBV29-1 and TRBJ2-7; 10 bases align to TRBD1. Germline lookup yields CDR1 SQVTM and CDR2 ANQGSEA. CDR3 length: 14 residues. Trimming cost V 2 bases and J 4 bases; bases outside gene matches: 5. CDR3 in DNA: TGCAGCGTTGAACCGGGACAGGGGAGGTACGAGCAGTACTTC. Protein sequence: CSVEPGQGRYEQYF.

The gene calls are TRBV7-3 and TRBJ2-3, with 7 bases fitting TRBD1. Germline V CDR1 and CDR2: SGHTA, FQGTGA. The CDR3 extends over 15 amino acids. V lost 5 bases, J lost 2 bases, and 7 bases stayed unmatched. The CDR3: CASSLVGQTTDTQYF. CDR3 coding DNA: TGTGCCAGCAGCCTCGTGGGACAGACCACAGATACGCAGTATTTT.